The clone carrying this TCR beta chain was counted many times. The source of the sample is a study of T cells of healthy individuals. One entry per CDR3 protein, called by TCRdb with MiXCR from the 5' RACE reads. The sample comprises 40,000 to 65,000 distinct CDR3 sequences, about 14% of which are singletons, and around 16% rests with the top ten. Per the germline V gene, CDR1 is ENHRY and CDR2 is SYGVKD. The CDR3 is made up of 13 amino acids. V was clipped by 3 bases and J by 2 bases, with 7 bases between them. This chain uses TRBV10-3 with TRBJ2-5; no definite D call. This clonotype was obtained from a human donor in good health. CDR3 sequence (DNA): TGTGCCATCAGTGAATGGGAACAAGAGACCCAGTACTTC. This codes for CAISEWEQETQYF.